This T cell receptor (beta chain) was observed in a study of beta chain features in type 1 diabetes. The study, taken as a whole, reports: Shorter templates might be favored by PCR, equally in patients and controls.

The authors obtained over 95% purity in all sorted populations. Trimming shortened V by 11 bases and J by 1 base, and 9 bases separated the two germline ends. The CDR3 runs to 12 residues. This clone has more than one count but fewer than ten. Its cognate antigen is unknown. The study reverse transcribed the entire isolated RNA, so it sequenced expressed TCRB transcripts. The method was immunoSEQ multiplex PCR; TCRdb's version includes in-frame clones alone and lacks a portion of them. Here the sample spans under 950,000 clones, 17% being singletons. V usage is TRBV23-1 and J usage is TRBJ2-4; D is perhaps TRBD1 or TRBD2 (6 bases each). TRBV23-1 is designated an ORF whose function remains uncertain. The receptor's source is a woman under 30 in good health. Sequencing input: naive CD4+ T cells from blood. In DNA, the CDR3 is TGCGCCCGGAGGGGGGCCAAAAACATTCAGTACTTC. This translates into CARRGAKNIQYF.